The rows below give T cell receptor beta chains drawn from one sample of a study of blood T cell repertoires in COVID-19. Assay: immunoSEQ multiplex PCR; the TCRdb copy retains only in-frame clones and omits some. Of about 210,000 clones listed, 81% are singletons. Sequencing input: PBMCs or T cells enriched from blood (not recorded which). Every receptor here comes from a woman in her 50s with acute COVID-19. The CDR3 runs from the conserved cysteine through the conserved F or W. The D gene is left open where the match is weak. Rows may omit the clone size; those that give it use once, few, many or a size class.

>few|NA|TRBJ1-3|TRBV28
CASTPPGSGNTIYF
TGTGCCAGCACCCCCCCGGGTTCGGGAAACACCATATATTTT
>once|NA|TRBJ2-3|TRBV18
CASSPPGLAISTDTQYF
TGTGCCAGCTCACCACCGGGGCTCGCGATCAGCACAGATACGCAGTATTTT
>NA|TRBD1|TRBJ1-5|TRBV28
CASSREQGAGNQPQHF
TGTGCCAGCAGTCGTGAACAGGGGGCAGGCAATCAGCCCCAGCATTTT
>NA|NA|TRBJ2-1|TRBV11-2
CASSLAAGSSYNEQFF
TGTGCCAGCAGCTTAGCGGCCGGGAGCTCCTACAATGAGCAGTTCTTC
>NA|NA|TRBJ1-6|TRBV5-4
CASSLAGNNSPLHF
TGTGCCAGCAGCTTGGCGGGAAATAATTCACCCCTCCACTTT
>once|NA|TRBJ1-1|TRBV5-1
CASSSDMNTEAFF
TGCGCCAGCAGCTCAGATATGAACACTGAAGCTTTCTTT
>NA|TRBD1|TRBJ1-6|TRBV28
CASTLRDRAISPLHF
TGTGCCAGTACACTCCGGGACAGGGCTATTTCACCCCTCCACTTT
>NA|NA|TRBJ1-2|TRBV6-4
CASSDRAGNYGYTF
TGTGCCAGCAGTGACAGAGCGGGAAACTATGGCTACACCTTC
>NA|NA|TRBJ2-7|TRBV6-1
CASSEVGPGVYEQYF
TGTGCCAGCAGTGAAGTTGGACCAGGGGTCTACGAGCAGTACTTC
>NA|NA|TRBJ2-1|TRBV23-1
CASSQGRTAGSPYNEQFF
TGCGCCAGCAGTCAGGGTAGGACAGCGGGATCTCCATACAATGAGCAGTTCTTC
>NA|TRBD1|TRBJ2-7|TRBV28
CASRPQGARPEQYF
TGTGCCAGCAGGCCTCAGGGGGCGCGCCCCGAGCAGTACTTC
>few|NA|TRBJ1-2|TRBV18
CASSPGSYNYGYTF
TGTGCCAGCTCACCGGGCAGCTACAACTATGGCTACACCTTC
>NA|NA|TRBJ1-6|TRBV12-3/TRBV12-4
CASSRTANSPLHF
TGTGCCAGCAGCAGGACAGCTAATTCACCCCTCCACTTT
>NA|NA|TRBJ1-2|TRBV2
CASRESPNYGYTF
TGTGCCAGCAGAGAGAGCCCGAACTATGGCTACACCTTC
>NA|TRBD1|TRBJ1-2|TRBV7-2
CASSLALTGGSGGYTF
TGTGCCAGCAGCTTAGCTCTGACAGGGGGATCGGGTGGCTACACCTTC
>NA|TRBD1|TRBJ2-2|TRBV15
CATSRVPGQVSEANTGELFF
TGTGCCACCAGCAGAGTACCGGGACAGGTATCAGAAGCGAACACCGGGGAGCTGTTTTTT
>NA|TRBD1|TRBJ2-7|TRBV27
CASSYPEGQGIHEQYF
TGTGCCAGCAGTTACCCGGAAGGACAGGGAATCCACGAGCAGTACTTC
>NA|NA|TRBJ2-7|TRBV18
CASSRGSYEQYF
TGTGCCAGCTCCCGGGGAAGCTACGAGCAGTACTTC
>NA|NA|TRBJ2-2|TRBV6-1
CASSGPRTANTGELFF
TGTGCCAGCAGTGGCCCGCGGACAGCGAACACCGGGGAGCTGTTTTTT
>NA|NA|TRBJ1-4|TRBV7-8
CASSLVTGNNEKLFF
TGTGCCAGCAGCTTGGTAACAGGGAATAATGAAAAACTGTTTTTT
>NA|TRBD2|TRBJ2-2|TRBV4-3
CASSHLPGLAENTGELFF
TGCGCCAGCAGCCATCTACCGGGACTAGCGGAGAACACCGGGGAGCTGTTTTTT
>NA|TRBD1|TRBJ1-2|TRBV19
CASSTTGGVAGYTF
TGTGCCAGTAGCACCACAGGGGGCGTCGCTGGCTACACCTTC
>NA|TRBD2|TRBJ2-3|TRBV7-2
CASSLRGGGADTQYF
TGTGCCAGCAGCTTACGCGGGGGGGGTGCAGATACGCAGTATTTT
>NA|NA|TRBJ1-3|TRBV14
CASSPRTPDSAGSRTIYF
TGTGCCAGCAGCCCACGCACACCAGACAGCGCCGGGTCAAGAACCATATATTTT
>once|NA|TRBJ2-7|TRBV28
CASSPPGGRDKQYF
TGTGCCAGCAGTCCCCCCGGGGGGCGAGATAAGCAGTACTTC
>NA|TRBD2|TRBJ2-1|TRBV11-2
CASSSGTIYNEQFF
TGTGCCAGCAGTTCCGGGACTATCTACAATGAGCAGTTCTTC
>NA|TRBD2|TRBJ2-5|TRBV5-1
CASSRLAASGKETQYF
TGCGCCAGCAGCCGATTGGCGGCTAGCGGAAAAGAGACCCAGTACTTC
>NA|NA|TRBJ2-3|TRBV15
CATSNRDFTDTQYF
TGTGCCACCAGCAACCGGGACTTTACAGATACGCAGTATTTT
>NA|TRBD1|TRBJ2-1|TRBV15
CATSRDLGTVYNEQFF
TGTGCCACCAGCAGAGATCTCGGGACAGTCTACAATGAGCAGTTCTTC
>once|TRBD2|TRBJ2-7|TRBV27
CASSLGGRAENFLYEQYF
TGTGCCAGCAGTTTAGGCGGGAGGGCCGAGAATTTCCTATACGAGCAGTACTTC
>few|TRBD1|TRBJ1-1|TRBV9
CASSAQTGLNTEAFF
TGTGCCAGCAGCGCCCAGACAGGGCTGAACACTGAAGCTTTCTTT
>NA|NA|TRBJ2-7|TRBV7-8
CASSQGRGPVQAEQYF
TGTGCCAGCAGCCAAGGCAGGGGACCCGTCCAAGCCGAGCAGTACTTC
>few|NA|TRBJ2-7|TRBV18
CASSPPGNYEQYF
TGTGCCAGCTCACCCCCGGGAAACTACGAGCAGTACTTC
>NA|NA|TRBJ1-1|TRBV15
CATSRETGMNTEAFF
TGTGCCACCAGCAGAGAAACGGGTATGAACACTGAAGCTTTCTTT
>NA|NA|TRBJ1-2|TRBV3-1/TRBV3-2
CASSQRQANYGYTF
TGTGCCAGCAGTCAAAGACAGGCCAACTATGGCTACACCTTC
>NA|NA|TRBJ2-7|TRBV5-1
CASSLGQSTYEQYF
TGCGCCAGCAGCTTGGGGCAGTCCACCTACGAGCAGTACTTC
>few|TRBD2|TRBJ2-2|TRBV10-3
CATGLAGGSTGELFF
TGTGCCACGGGACTAGCGGGGGGGAGCACCGGGGAGCTGTTTTTT
>NA|TRBD1|TRBJ1-1|TRBV6-5
CASSTRTGNTEAFF
TGTGCCAGCAGTACCCGGACAGGGAACACTGAAGCTTTCTTT
>NA|NA|TRBJ2-2|TRBV11-3
CASSSGQPGAGELFF
TGTGCCAGCAGCTCCGGACAGCCCGGGGCCGGGGAGCTGTTTTTT